The entry below describes one TCR beta chain. Its target is not known. Germline values: CDR1 LGHNA, CDR2 YSLEER. The V end was cut by 0 bases, the J end by 8 bases, with 15 bases between. This CDR3 comprises 15 residues. This sample's treatment: roughly 10-day PBMC culture with coronavirus spike peptide pools or control peptides (ViraFEST assay). Cultured CD4+ T-cell DNA underwent Oncomine TCR Beta short-read sequencing. TCRdb re-called the PCR reads through MiXCR, storing one row per CDR3 protein. The table shows roughly 15,000 distinct CDR3 sequences, with more than 35% occurring only once. The sample belongs to a study of vaccination and CD4 T cells after COVID-19.

Sequenced material: CD4+ T cells from blood, cultured in vitro. The TCR comes from a human donor who had recovered from COVID-19. The chain uses TRBV4-3 and TRBJ2-3, with TRBD1 as a possible D gene (5 bases). CDR3 loop: CASSQDNAAGLTQYF. The CDR3 nucleotides are TGCGCCAGCAGCCAAGATAACGCCGCAGGGCTTACGCAGTATTTT.